The 18 T cell receptor beta chains below come from one sample, sequenced in a study of PD-L1 blockade in urothelial cancer. TCRdb's copy holds only in-frame clones and misses some; the assay was immunoSEQ multiplex PCR. The sample gives 70,000 to 75,000 clones, roughly 84% of which show up once; roughly 8.3% is in the top ten. Time point: pretreatment peripheral blood. The specimen comprised PBMCs, sampled around atezolizumab (anti-PD-L1) treatment. Receptors originate from an older woman with urothelial cancer.

The rearrangement uses TRBV19 and TRBJ2-7; maybe TRBD1 (6 bases). Trimming took 9 bases from V and 2 from J, leaving 17 bases between them. The germline V gene encodes CDR1 LNHDA and CDR2 SQIVND (reference sequence). This CDR3 spans 14 amino acids. CDR3 nucleotide sequence: TGTGCCAGCAAGCCCCAAGGACAGACCTACGAGCAGTACTTC. Translation gives CASKPQGQTYEQYF.

The chain links TRBV19 to TRBJ2-1, with D possibly being TRBD2 (6 bases). There are 15 residues in the CDR3. Per the germline V gene, CDR1 is LNHDA and CDR2 is SQIVND (reference sequence). V dropped 7 bases and J dropped 0 bases, with 13 bases sitting between them. The CDR3 here is CASTAVAASYNEQFF. The CDR3 DNA reads TGTGCCAGTACTGCCGTAGCGGCCTCCTACAATGAGCAGTTCTTC.

The chain carries TRBV7-2 and TRBJ2-3, with a possible D match to TRBD2 (5 bases). This CDR3 is 16 amino acids long. V lost 4 bases and J lost 0, with 14 bases in between. Per the germline V gene, CDR1 is SGHTA and CDR2 is FQGNSA. For the CDR3, the DNA is TGTGCCAGCAGCTGGCCGGTTACTAGGAGCACAGATACGCAGTATTTT. It translates to CASSWPVTRSTDTQYF.

The chain employs TRBV10-3 and TRBJ2-1; 13 nucleotides align to TRBD2. The length of the CDR3 is 13 residues. Germline V lookup: CDR1 ENHRY, CDR2 SYGVKD. With 6 bases clipped from V and 8 bases from J, the junction kept 1 base outside the gene matches. CDR3 DNA: TGTGCCATCAGGACTAGCGGGAGGTATGAGCAGTTCTTC. It specifies CAIRTSGRYEQFF.

The CDR3 DNA sequence: TGTGCCAGCAGTGAAAGGGGGACTAGAGGCGCGGGAAACATTCAGTACTTC. Amino acid sequence: CASSERGTRGAGNIQYF. This chain links TRBV2 with TRBJ2-4; 8 nucleotides line up with TRBD2. Germline-derived CDR1 and CDR2 are SNHLY and FYNNEI. This CDR3 spans 17 amino acids. Losses at the gene ends were 2 bases for V and 6 bases for J; bases not matched to a gene: 12.

The chain combines TRBV4-1 with TRBJ1-5, with 10 bases matching TRBD1. This CDR3 is built from 16 residues. Germline loops: CDR1 MGHRA, CDR2 YSYEKL. Germline trimming cut 3 bases from V and 3 bases from J; bases unmatched to any gene: 5. CDR3 loop: CASSHLDRGPNQPQHF. The DNA for the CDR3 is TGCGCCAGCAGCCACCTTGACAGGGGGCCCAATCAGCCCCAGCATTTT.

The chain has TRBV9 and TRBJ1-1; 7 bases are shared with TRBD1. CDR1 is SGDLS and CDR2 is YYNGEE in the germline V gene. This CDR3 has 15 amino acids. The V gene end was trimmed by 3 bases and the J gene end by 4 bases; junction bases not matched to a gene: 9. The CDR3, as DNA: TGTGCCAGCAGCGACAACAGGGGATTGGGCACTGAAGCTTTCTTT. It codes for CASSDNRGLGTEAFF.

The J gene is TRBJ2-2, the V gene TRBV18; TRBD1 is a possible D gene (5 bases). Germline CDR1 is KGHSH and CDR2 is LQKENI. The CDR3 has 14 residues. V lost 7 bases to trimming and J lost 1 base, with 10 bases between them. CDR3 in amino acids: CASLPDKNTGELFF. CDR3 bases: TGTGCCAGCTTACCGGACAAGAACACCGGGGAGCTGTTTTTT. The full variable domain, rest sourced from reference TRBV18 and TRBJ2-2, is NAGVMQNPRHLVRRRGQEARLRCSPMKGHSHVYWYRQLPEEGLKFMVYLQKENIIDESGMPKERFSAEFPKEGPSILRIQQVVRGDSAAYFCASLPDKNTGELFFGEGSRLTVL.

The V and J genes are TRBV5-1 and TRBJ2-2; 11 bases map to TRBD1. J gave up 7 bases and V 4 bases, and 6 bases lay outside the gene matches. This CDR3 has 15 amino acids. Germline lookup yields CDR1 SGHRS and CDR2 YFSETQ. Written as DNA, the CDR3 is TGCGCCAGCAGCACTGGACAGGGGGCCGGCGGGGAGCTGTTTTTT. Translated: CASSTGQGAGGELFF.

V usage is TRBV21-1 and J usage is TRBJ1-1. TRBV21-1 has pseudogene status. The CDR3 is made up of 14 amino acids. The CDR3 is CASSVMGGDTEAFF. The CDR3 nucleotides read TGTGCCAGCAGCGTAATGGGGGGGGATACTGAAGCTTTCTTT.

The chain employs TRBV5-4 and TRBJ2-7; 10 bases agree with TRBD1. Trimming took 4 bases from V and 3 from J; bases not matched to a gene: 7. Germline loops: CDR1 SGHNT, CDR2 YYREEE (reference sequence). The CDR3 covers 15 residues. CDR3 loop: CASSLGQGGDYEQYF. The CDR3 nucleotides are TGTGCCAGCAGCCTTGGACAGGGGGGGGACTACGAGCAGTACTTC.

The V and J genes are TRBV15 and TRBJ2-7; tentative D call: TRBD2 (5 bases). V lost 1 base and J lost 6, with 13 bases in between. Germline CDR1 and CDR2: LNHNV and YYDKDF (reference sequence). The CDR3 runs to 14 residues. The CDR3 here is CATSRVSGIGEQYF. The CDR3 bases are TGTGCCACCAGCAGAGTATCGGGGATCGGCGAGCAGTACTTC.

The rearrangement joins TRBV13 to TRBJ2-7; TRBD2 is a possible D gene (5 bases). The germline V gene has CDR1 PRHDT and CDR2 FYEKMQ (reference sequence). Trimming stripped 3 bases from V and 7 bases from J, with 16 bases between. The CDR3 length is 14 residues. The CDR3 DNA sequence: TGTGCCAGCAGCTTCCAGAGTCCCTCGGGGGAGCAGTACTTC. Amino acid sequence: CASSFQSPSGEQYF.

This chain uses TRBV4-2 with TRBJ2-1; 9 bases fit TRBD1. This CDR3 contains 15 residues. Germline-derived CDR1 and CDR2 are LGHNA and YNFKEQ. With 5 bases clipped from V and 7 bases from J, the junction kept 9 bases outside the gene matches. CDR3 loop: CASSSPGTGSNEQFF. CDR3 DNA: TGTGCCAGCAGCTCCCCCGGGACAGGGTCAAATGAGCAGTTCTTC.

The chain is built from TRBV29-1 and TRBJ2-1; 10 bases line up with TRBD2. Germline trimming cut 7 bases from V and 14 bases from J; bases unmatched to any gene: 14. Germline V gene sequence: CDR1 SQVTM, CDR2 ANQGSEA. The CDR3 spans 13 residues. CDR3 nucleotide sequence: TGCAGCGGCGGCACCCAGCGGGAGGGCGCGGAGTTCTTC. It codes for CSGGTQREGAEFF.

The chain carries TRBV7-2 and TRBJ2-1, with a weak D call TRBD2 (6 bases). The length of the CDR3 is 14 residues. Germline CDR1 and CDR2: SGHTA and FQGNSA. Trimming removed 5 bases from V and 15 bases from J, with 23 bases in between. The DNA for the CDR3 is TGTGCCAGCAGCCTATTCAGCGCTAGCGACAAGAGGTTCTTC. Residues: CASSLFSASDKRFF. The full variable domain, in which reference TRBV7-2 and TRBJ2-1 provide the parts outside the CDR3, is GAGVSQSPSNKVTEKGKDVELRCDPISGHTALYWYRQSLGQGLEFLIYFQGNSAPDKSGLPSDRFSAERTGGSVSTLTIQRTQQEDSAVYLCASSLFSASDKRFFGPGTRLTVL.

The chain is built from TRBV19 and TRBJ2-1; 8 bases line up with TRBD1. Germline V gene sequence: CDR1 LNHDA, CDR2 SQIVND (reference sequence). The length of the CDR3 is 18 residues. V lost 0 bases, J lost 5 bases, and 12 bases stayed unmatched. CDR3 coding DNA: TGTGCCAGTAGTATAGACCCGTCCCGGACAGGGAGAAACAATGAGCAGTTCTTC. As protein: CASSIDPSRTGRNNEQFF.

This clone was recorded once. The V and J genes are TRBV6-6 and TRBJ2-3, with TRBD1 identical over 8 bases. Germline assignment: CDR1 MNHNY and CDR2 SVGAGI (reference sequence). V dropped 7 bases and J dropped 5; count of bases not matched to a gene: 11. This CDR3 contains 15 residues. The CDR3 loop reads CASNRPGQGGDTQYF. CDR3 DNA sequence: TGTGCCAGCAACCGACCCGGACAGGGTGGAGATACGCAGTATTTT.